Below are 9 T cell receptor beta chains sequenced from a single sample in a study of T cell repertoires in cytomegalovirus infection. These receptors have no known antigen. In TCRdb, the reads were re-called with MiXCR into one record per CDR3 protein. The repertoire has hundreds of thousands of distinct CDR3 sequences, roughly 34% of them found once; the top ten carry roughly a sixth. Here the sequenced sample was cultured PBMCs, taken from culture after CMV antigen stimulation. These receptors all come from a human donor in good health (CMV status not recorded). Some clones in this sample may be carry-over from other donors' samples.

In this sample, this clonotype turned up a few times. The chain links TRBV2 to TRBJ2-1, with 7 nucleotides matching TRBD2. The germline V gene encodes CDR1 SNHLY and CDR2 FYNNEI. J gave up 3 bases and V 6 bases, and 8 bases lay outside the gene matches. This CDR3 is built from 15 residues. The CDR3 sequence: CASSRSVAGYNEQFF. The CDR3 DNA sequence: TGTGCCAGCAGCCGGTCGGTAGCGGGCTACAATGAGCAGTTCTTC.

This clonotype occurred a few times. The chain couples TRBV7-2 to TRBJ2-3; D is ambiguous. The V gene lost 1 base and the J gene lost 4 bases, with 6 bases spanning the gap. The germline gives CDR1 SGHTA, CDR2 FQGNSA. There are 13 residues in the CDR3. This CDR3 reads CASSLDPADTQYF. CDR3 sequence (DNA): TGTGCCAGCAGCTTAGATCCGGCAGATACGCAGTATTTT.

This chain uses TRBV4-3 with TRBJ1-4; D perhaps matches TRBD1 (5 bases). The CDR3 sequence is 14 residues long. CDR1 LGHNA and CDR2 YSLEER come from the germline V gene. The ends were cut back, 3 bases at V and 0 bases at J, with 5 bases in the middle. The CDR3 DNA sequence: TGCGCCAGCAGCCAGACAGCAACTAATGAAAAACTGTTTTTT. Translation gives CASSQTATNEKLFF.

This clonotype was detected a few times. CDR3 amino acids: CASNGLGGGYEQYF. Here the CDR3 DNA reads TGTGCCAGCAACGGCTTAGGGGGGGGCTACGAGCAGTACTTC. The gene calls are TRBV28 and TRBJ2-7; D may be TRBD2 (7 bases). V lost 7 bases and J lost 3, with 16 bases in between. The CDR3 has 14 residues. Germline CDR1 MDHEN, CDR2 SYDVKM.

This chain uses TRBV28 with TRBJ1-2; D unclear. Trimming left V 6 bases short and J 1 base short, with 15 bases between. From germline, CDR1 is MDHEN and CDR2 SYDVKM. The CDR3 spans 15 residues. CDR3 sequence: CASSRPGALNYGYTF. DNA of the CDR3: TGTGCCAGCAGCCGACCTGGTGCCCTTAACTATGGCTACACCTTC.

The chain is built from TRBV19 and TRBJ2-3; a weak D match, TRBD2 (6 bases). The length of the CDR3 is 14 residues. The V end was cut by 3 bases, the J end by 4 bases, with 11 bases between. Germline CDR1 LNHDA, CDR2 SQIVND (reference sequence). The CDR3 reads CASSIVASADTQYF. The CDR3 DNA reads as TGTGCCAGTAGTATCGTAGCTAGCGCAGATACGCAGTATTTT.

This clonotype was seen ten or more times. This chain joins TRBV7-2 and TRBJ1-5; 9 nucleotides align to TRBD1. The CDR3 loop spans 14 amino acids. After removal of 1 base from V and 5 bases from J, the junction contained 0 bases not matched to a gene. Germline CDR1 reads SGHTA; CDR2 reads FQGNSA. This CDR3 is CASSLGTGDQPQHF. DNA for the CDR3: TGTGCCAGCAGCTTAGGGACAGGGGATCAGCCCCAGCATTTT.

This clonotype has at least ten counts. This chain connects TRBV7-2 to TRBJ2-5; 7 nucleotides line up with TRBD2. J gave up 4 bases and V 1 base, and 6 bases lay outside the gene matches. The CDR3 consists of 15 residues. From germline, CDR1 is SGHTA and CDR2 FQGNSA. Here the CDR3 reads CASSLGTSARETQYF. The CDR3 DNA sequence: TGTGCCAGCAGCTTAGGAACTAGCGCGAGAGAGACCCAGTACTTC. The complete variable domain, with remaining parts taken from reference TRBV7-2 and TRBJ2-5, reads GAGVSQSPSNKVTEKGKDVELRCDPISGHTALYWYRQSLGQGLEFLIYFQGNSAPDKSGLPSDRFSAERTGGSVSTLTIQRTQQEDSAVYLCASSLGTSARETQYFGPGTRLLVL.

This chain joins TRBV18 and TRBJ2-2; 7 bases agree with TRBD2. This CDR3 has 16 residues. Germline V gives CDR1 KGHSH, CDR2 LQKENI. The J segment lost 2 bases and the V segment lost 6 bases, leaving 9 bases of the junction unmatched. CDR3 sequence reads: CASSLQAGTNTGELFF. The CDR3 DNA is TGTGCCAGCTCCCTCCAAGCGGGAACTAACACCGGGGAGCTGTTTTTT.